The sequence of this T cell receptor beta chain was determined in a study of post-analysis software for immune sequencing data. Study overall: The disease courses covered relapsing-remitting, secondary progressive and progressive-relapsing multiple sclerosis.

V was clipped by 3 bases and J by 0 bases, with 12 bases between them. The CDR3 runs to 16 residues. Germline CDR1 is SGHTA and CDR2 is FQGNSA. General observations from the study: Those with multiple sclerosis, the patient group, showed significantly lower normalized Chao1 diversity than controls. About five TRBV segments were more frequent in patients than controls; TRBV5-6, TRBV5-1 and TRBV20-1 belonged to this group.

Every TCR beta cDNA library bore unique molecular identifiers. cDNA molecules numbering about 480,000 came from roughly 1.1 to 9.2 million T cells. A single record per CDR3 protein comes from TCRdb applying MiXCR to the PCR reads. The sample has roughly 150,000 distinct CDR3 sequences, roughly 40% seen once; the top ten hold approximately 30%. To note about this clonotype: The antigen is unknown.

The specimen was blood, collected after autologous hematopoietic stem cell transplantation. This rearrangement joins TRBV7-2 to TRBJ2-1, with D perhaps assigned TRBD1 or TRBD2 (5 bases each). The sequence came from a girl aged 10 to 17 with multiple sclerosis. The DNA of the CDR3 is TGTGCCAGCAGCTTCTGGTCCGGGGCCTCCTACAATGAGCAGTTCTTC. It translates to CASSFWSGASYNEQFF.